This T cell receptor (beta chain) was recovered during a study of regulatory T cells in long-lasting Graves disease. The overall study: The study counted Graves' disease as persistent given over 5 years of antithyroid drugs and positive TSH receptor antibodies.

Noted time point: persistent/refractory GD, antithyroid drugs over 5 years with positive TRAb. PBMCs were the source of the RNA used for TCR sequencing. From germline, CDR1 is SEHNR and CDR2 FQNEAQ (reference sequence). This CDR3 is 16 amino acids long. The trim removed 5 bases at V and 4 bases at J, leaving 8 bases unmatched. Researchers made TCR beta libraries by using iRepertoire HTBI primers and running Arm-PCR on CDR3 regions. Using its own MiXCR run on the multiplex PCR reads, TCRdb lists one record per CDR3 protein. The sample records 350,000 to 450,000 distinct CDR3 sequences, under 25% being singletons.

The chain joins TRBV7-9 to TRBJ1-4, with TRBD1 matching over 9 bases. Here the sequenced sample was peripheral blood mononuclear cells (PBMCs), taken when the disease was refractory, from a patient treated with antithyroid drugs. The receptor comes from a female donor with Graves disease. CDR3 amino acids: CASSHPWTGDNEKLFF. CDR3 in DNA: TGTGCCAGCAGCCACCCCTGGACAGGGGATAATGAAAAACTGTTTTTT.